This TCR beta chain was captured in a study of T cells after yellow fever vaccination. A process of 5'RACE template switching, which added a universal primer site and UMIs, was used to make TCR cDNA. Each CDR3 protein gets one entry after TCRdb re-called the 5' RACE reads with MiXCR. The table has about 330,000 distinct CDR3 sequences, 4.1% seen once. This CDR3 is 14 amino acids long. The germline V gene encodes CDR1 LNHDA and CDR2 SQIVND (reference sequence). Deletions cut 3 bases from V and 4 bases from J, with 13 bases between. This clonotype was counted only a few times. Sequences were derived from PBMCs, sampled 5 days after the yellow fever booster vaccination. This sequence was found in a man between 18 and 35 years old who received the YFV17D yellow fever vaccine. The V and J genes are TRBV19 and TRBJ2-7, with D perhaps matching TRBD1 or TRBD2 (5 bases each). The CDR3 nucleotides are TGTGCCAGTAGTATTTCGGGGCACGTTTACGAGCAGTACTTC. Protein product: CASSISGHVYEQYF.